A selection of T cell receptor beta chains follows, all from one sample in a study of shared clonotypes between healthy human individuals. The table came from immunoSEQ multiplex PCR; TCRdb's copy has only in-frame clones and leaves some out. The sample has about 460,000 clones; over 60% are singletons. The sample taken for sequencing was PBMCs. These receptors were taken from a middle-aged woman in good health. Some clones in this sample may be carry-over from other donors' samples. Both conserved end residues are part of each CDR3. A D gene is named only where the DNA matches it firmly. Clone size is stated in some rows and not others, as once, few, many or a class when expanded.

CDR3nt: TGTGCCAGCAGTTTGCCAGGGACCGCCACCTACGAGCAGTACTTC
CDR3aa: CASSLPGTATYEQYF
v_gene: TRBV28
abundance: .
d_gene: .
j_gene: TRBJ2-7

CDR3nt: TGTGCCAGCAGCTTGGAGGCCCACCCCTCTTACGAGCGGTACTTC
CDR3aa: CASSLEAHPSYERYF
v_gene: TRBV5-4
abundance: .
d_gene: .
j_gene: TRBJ2-7

CDR3nt: TGCGCCAGCAGTCCGGGGGGCTTTATGAACACTGAAGCTTTCTTT
CDR3aa: CASSPGGFMNTEAFF
v_gene: TRBV5-1
abundance: .
d_gene: .
j_gene: TRBJ1-1

CDR3nt: TGTGCCAGCAGCCAAACAGGGTTGGTCACTGAAGCTTTCTTT
CDR3aa: CASSQTGLVTEAFF
v_gene: TRBV14
abundance: .
d_gene: .
j_gene: TRBJ1-1

CDR3nt: TGTGCCAGCAGTGAGGGACTCCACACCGGGGAGCTGTTTTTT
CDR3aa: CASSEGLHTGELFF
v_gene: TRBV2
abundance: .
d_gene: .
j_gene: TRBJ2-2

CDR3nt: TGTGCCAGCATTTTCGAGTGGGGAGATGGCTACACCTTC
CDR3aa: CASIFEWGDGYTF
v_gene: TRBV6-6
abundance: once
d_gene: .
j_gene: TRBJ1-2

CDR3nt: TGTGCCAGCAGCCAAAGGGGCAGCGGGTTGTACAATGAGCAGTTCTTC
CDR3aa: CASSQRGSGLYNEQFF
v_gene: TRBV7-3
abundance: .
d_gene: .
j_gene: TRBJ2-1

CDR3nt: TGTGCCAGCAGTTTTCAAAGCGGGCCCACCTACGAGCAGTACTTC
CDR3aa: CASSFQSGPTYEQYF
v_gene: TRBV28
abundance: .
d_gene: .
j_gene: TRBJ2-7

CDR3nt: TGTGCCAGCAGCCAAGGGACTAGCGCAGATACGCAGTATTTT
CDR3aa: CASSQGTSADTQYF
v_gene: TRBV4-2
abundance: .
d_gene: TRBD2
j_gene: TRBJ2-3

CDR3nt: TGTGCCAGCTCAACCGTAGAGCGCGAGCAGTTCTTC
CDR3aa: CASSTVEREQFF
v_gene: TRBV18
abundance: once
d_gene: .
j_gene: TRBJ2-1

CDR3nt: TGCGCCAGCAGCTTGGACCTAGCCTACTCTTCCGGGGAGCTGTTTTTT
CDR3aa: CASSLDLAYSSGELFF
v_gene: TRBV5-1
abundance: .
d_gene: .
j_gene: TRBJ2-2

CDR3nt: TGTGCCACCCCCGGGACTAGCGCCTCCTACGAGCAGTACTTC
CDR3aa: CATPGTSASYEQYF
v_gene: TRBV6-1
abundance: many
d_gene: TRBD2
j_gene: TRBJ2-7

CDR3nt: TGTGCCAGCACCCGGGGGGGACTTCCTCTTTCCAATGAGCAGTTCTTC
CDR3aa: CASTRGGLPLSNEQFF
v_gene: TRBV28
abundance: .
d_gene: TRBD2
j_gene: TRBJ2-1

CDR3nt: TGTGCCAGCAGCGCTGGGTTGTCCTACGAGCAGTACTTC
CDR3aa: CASSAGLSYEQYF
v_gene: TRBV7-9
abundance: .
d_gene: .
j_gene: TRBJ2-7

CDR3nt: TGTGCCAGCTCACCACAGACAAAAGAGACCCAGTACTTC
CDR3aa: CASSPQTKETQYF
v_gene: TRBV18
abundance: .
d_gene: .
j_gene: TRBJ2-5

CDR3nt: TGTGCCTGGATTGGGTGGGACACTGAAGCTTTCTTT
CDR3aa: CAWIGWDTEAFF
v_gene: TRBV30
abundance: once
d_gene: .
j_gene: TRBJ1-1

CDR3nt: TGTGCCAGCAGCGAGGTCTTCACCTACGAGCAGTACTTC
CDR3aa: CASSEVFTYEQYF
v_gene: TRBV5-8
abundance: .
d_gene: .
j_gene: TRBJ2-7

CDR3nt: TGTGCCAGCAGCGTCCAAGAGGCTGGAAACACCATATATTTT
CDR3aa: CASSVQEAGNTIYF
v_gene: TRBV9
abundance: .
d_gene: .
j_gene: TRBJ1-3

CDR3nt: TGCGCCAGCAGCCTCCCTGTGGTAGCGGGTTCTCAAGAGACCCAGTACTTC
CDR3aa: CASSLPVVAGSQETQYF
v_gene: TRBV5-1
abundance: .
d_gene: TRBD2
j_gene: TRBJ2-5

CDR3nt: TGTGCCAGCAGTCCCAGGGATGGAGGGGCCAACGTCCTGACTTTC
CDR3aa: CASSPRDGGANVLTF
v_gene: TRBV28
abundance: .
d_gene: .
j_gene: TRBJ2-6

CDR3nt: TGTGCCAGCAGTGGTGGGACAGGGAATGCCTATGGCTACACCTTC
CDR3aa: CASSGGTGNAYGYTF
v_gene: TRBV6-5
abundance: few
d_gene: TRBD1
j_gene: TRBJ1-2

CDR3nt: TGTGCCAGTAGCCCGACCGGGACAGGTTATGGCTACACCTTC
CDR3aa: CASSPTGTGYGYTF
v_gene: TRBV19
abundance: many
d_gene: TRBD1
j_gene: TRBJ1-2